A selection of T cell receptor beta chains follows, all from one sample in a study of cytotoxic CD8 clonotypes in ibrutinib-treated CLL. Data came from immunoSEQ multiplex PCR; TCRdb stores just in-frame clones and leaves some out. The sample includes 60,000 to 70,000 clones, roughly 57% seen only once; the top ten take roughly 14%. The input for sequencing was PBMCs, taken after 12 months of ibrutinib treatment. The receptor set was obtained from a human donor with chronic lymphocytic leukemia. Each CDR3 is given with its conserved first and last residue. The D gene is left open where the match is weak. For some rows the clone size is stated as once, few or many, or as a class when expanded; others skip it.

V	size	D	J	DNA	CDR3
TRBV6-5	.	TRBD1	TRBJ1-5	TGTGCCAGCAGTTTAGAGGGGGCACAGGGCAATCAGCCCCAGCATTTT	CASSLEGAQGNQPQHF
TRBV2	.	TRBD1	TRBJ1-2	TGTGCCAGCAGAACCGGGACAGCCTACACCTTC	CASRTGTAYTF
TRBV27	.	.	TRBJ1-4	TGTGCCAGCAGTTTATCCCCCAGCTTGAATGAAAAACTGTTTTTT	CASSLSPSLNEKLFF
TRBV14	.	TRBD2	TRBJ2-7	TGTGCCAGCAGCCACGGGGGGGCAGGGGCCTCCTACGAGCAGTACTTC	CASSHGGAGASYEQYF
TRBV6-5	once	.	TRBJ2-1	TGTGCCAGCAGTTCCACCGACAGCCACCCCTACAATGAGCAGTTCTTC	CASSSTDSHPYNEQFF
TRBV6-1	many	.	TRBJ1-5	TGTGCCAGCAGTGACAGAAATCAGCCCCAGCATTTT	CASSDRNQPQHF
TRBV7-9	once	.	TRBJ2-1	TGTGCCAGCAGCTTAAATCCACTAATCTATGAGCAGTTCTTC	CASSLNPLIYEQFF
TRBV15	.	TRBD1	TRBJ2-3	TGTGCCACCAGCAAGCGACAGGGTAGATGGTTAGATACGCAGTATTTT	CATSKRQGRWLDTQYF
TRBV6-5	.	.	TRBJ2-3	TGTGCCAGCAGTGAAGTAGATACGCAGTATTTT	CASSEVDTQYF
TRBV27	.	.	TRBJ1-1	TGTGCCAGCAGTTGGGATAGGGGGGCTAGAATTTTCTTT	CASSWDRGARIFF
TRBV28	few	.	TRBJ2-7	TGTGCCAGCAGTTTCCTGCTAGCAGTAGAGCAGTACTTC	CASSFLLAVEQYF
TRBV7-2	.	TRBD1	TRBJ1-5	TGTGCCAGCAGCCAGGGGGGGGCCGTTCAGCCCCAGCATTTT	CASSQGGAVQPQHF
TRBV11-2	.	TRBD2	TRBJ2-3	TGTGCCAGCAGCTTCCTAGCGGGGGCCCTAGATACGCAGTATTTT	CASSFLAGALDTQYF
TRBV6-1	.	.	TRBJ2-1	TGTGCCAGCAGTGCCCTGACCCTGACGAACAATGAGCAGTTCTTC	CASSALTLTNNEQFF
TRBV30	.	TRBD2	TRBJ2-5	TGTGCCTGGAAGGGCGGGAGGACGGAGACCCAGTACTTC	CAWKGGRTETQYF
TRBV2	.	TRBD2	TRBJ2-7	TGTGCCAGCAGTGGGGGACTAGCGGGAGAGTTAAGACGCGAGCAGTACTTC	CASSGGLAGELRREQYF
TRBV5-1	.	TRBD1	TRBJ2-3	TGCGCCAGCAGCTTCGGACAGGGAGCAGATACGCAGTATTTT	CASSFGQGADTQYF
TRBV19	.	.	TRBJ1-1	TGTGCCAGTAGTATATCCCCGGGGACTGAAGCTTTCTTT	CASSISPGTEAFF
TRBV10-3	many	.	TRBJ2-3	TGTGCCATCAGCGGGGGGCCCGCAGATACGCAGTATTTT	CAISGGPADTQYF
TRBV6-4	.	.	TRBJ1-2	TGTGCCAGCAGTCCAACGGGGGCTAACTATGGCTACACCTTC	CASSPTGANYGYTF
TRBV5-1	.	TRBD2	TRBJ2-5	TGCGCCAGCAGCTTGGGGCCCGGGACTAGCGGGGTACCGGGAAGGACCCAGTACTTC	CASSLGPGTSGVPGRTQYF
TRBV19	many	.	TRBJ1-5	TGTGCCAGTAGCTCGGGGTGGGATCAGCCCCAGCATTTT	CASSSGWDQPQHF
TRBV11-1	.	TRBD1	TRBJ1-2	TGTGCCAGCAGGTATACTGGGACAGGAGGCTATGGCTACACCTTC	CASRYTGTGGYGYTF
TRBV6-1	once	.	TRBJ2-2	TGTGCCAGCAGCCTTACTACTGGGGAGCTGTTTTTT	CASSLTTGELFF
TRBV7-8	.	.	TRBJ1-4	TGTGCCAGCAGCTTAGGGGGGAGCCTGCGAACTAATGAAAAACTGTTTTTT	CASSLGGSLRTNEKLFF
TRBV7-2	.	.	TRBJ2-4	TGTGCCAGCAGCTTAGGTTCAGGTCTAAACATTCAGTACTTC	CASSLGSGLNIQYF
TRBV27	.	.	TRBJ1-6	TGTGCCAGCAGTACCCACAGAAGGCCCTCACCCCTCCACTTT	CASSTHRRPSPLHF
TRBV27	.	.	TRBJ1-5	TGTGCCAGCAGTAACGACGGGAATCAGCCCCAGCATTTT	CASSNDGNQPQHF
TRBV7-2	many	.	TRBJ1-5	TGTGCCAGCAGCTTAGCCTTCCGGTGGTCAGCCCAGCATTTT	CASSLAFRWSAQHF
TRBV5-1	few	TRBD1	TRBJ1-2	TGCGCCAGCAGCTGGGGGGCCGGGACAGGGGATGGCTACACCTTC	CASSWGAGTGDGYTF
TRBV28	.	.	TRBJ1-1	TGTGCCAGCAGTTTATTAAGGGATACGGCCGAAGCTTTCTTT	CASSLLRDTAEAFF
TRBV6-5	.	.	TRBJ2-7	TGTGCCAGCAGGCCGGGACGGTCGCCCTACGAGCAGTACTTC	CASRPGRSPYEQYF
TRBV5-1	.	.	TRBJ2-7	TGCGCCAGCAGCCGAGACGCAACCTCCTACGAGCAGTACTTC	CASSRDATSYEQYF
TRBV28	.	TRBD1	TRBJ2-7	TGTGCCAGCAGTTTACAACCACGGACAGGGGCGGCCTACGAGCAGTACTTC	CASSLQPRTGAAYEQYF
TRBV4-2	few	.	TRBJ1-3	TGTGCCAGCAGCCCGGTGTGGGACCCCTTCGGAGACACCATATATTTT	CASSPVWDPFGDTIYF
TRBV15	.	TRBD2	TRBJ2-3	TGTGCCACCAGCGGCTTTAGCGGGAGTATCCCAGATACGCAGTATTTT	CATSGFSGSIPDTQYF
TRBV10-3	many	TRBD2	TRBJ2-7	TGTGCCATCAGTGACCCAAATTCTAGCGGGAGAATCTACGAGCAGTACTTC	CAISDPNSSGRIYEQYF
TRBV30	few	.	TRBJ1-1	TGTGCCTGGAGTGCAGCTTTCTTT	CAWSAAFF
TRBV5-4	.	.	TRBJ1-2	TGTGCCAGCAGCCCACAGGGAAGTGGCTACACCTTC	CASSPQGSGYTF